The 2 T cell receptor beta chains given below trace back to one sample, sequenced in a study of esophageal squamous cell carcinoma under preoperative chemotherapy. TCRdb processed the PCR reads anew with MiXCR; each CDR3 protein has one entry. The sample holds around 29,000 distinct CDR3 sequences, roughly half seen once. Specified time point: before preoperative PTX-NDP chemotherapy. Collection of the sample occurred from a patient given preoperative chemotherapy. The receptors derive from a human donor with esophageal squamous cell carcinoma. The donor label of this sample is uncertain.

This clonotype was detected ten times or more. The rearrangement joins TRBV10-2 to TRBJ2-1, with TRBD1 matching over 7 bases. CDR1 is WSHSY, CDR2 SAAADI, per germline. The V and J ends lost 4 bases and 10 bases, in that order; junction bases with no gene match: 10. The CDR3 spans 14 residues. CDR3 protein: CASSAGQRPYEQFF. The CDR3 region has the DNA TGCGCCAGCAGTGCGGGACAGCGCCCCTACGAGCAGTTCTTC.

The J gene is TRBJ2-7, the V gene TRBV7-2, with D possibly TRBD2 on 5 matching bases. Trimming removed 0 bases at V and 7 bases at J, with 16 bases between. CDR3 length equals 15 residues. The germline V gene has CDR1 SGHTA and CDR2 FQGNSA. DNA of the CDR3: TGTGCCAGCAGCTTAGCAGGGTCGAGTAGGAGGGAGCAGTACTTC. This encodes CASSLAGSSRREQYF. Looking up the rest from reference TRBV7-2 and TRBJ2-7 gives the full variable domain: GAGVSQSPSNKVTEKGKDVELRCDPISGHTALYWYRQSLGQGLEFLIYFQGNSAPDKSGLPSDRFSAERTGGSVSTLTIQRTQQEDSAVYLCASSLAGSSRREQYFGPGTRLTVT.